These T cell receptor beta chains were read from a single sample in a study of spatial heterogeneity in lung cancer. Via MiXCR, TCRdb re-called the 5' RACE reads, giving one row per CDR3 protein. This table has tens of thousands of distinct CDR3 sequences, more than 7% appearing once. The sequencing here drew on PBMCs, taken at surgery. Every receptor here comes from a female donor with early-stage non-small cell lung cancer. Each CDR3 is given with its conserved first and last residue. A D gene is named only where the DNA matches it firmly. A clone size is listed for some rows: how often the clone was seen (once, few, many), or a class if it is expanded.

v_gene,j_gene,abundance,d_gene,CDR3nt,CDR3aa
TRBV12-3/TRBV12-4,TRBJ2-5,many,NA,TGTGCCAGCAGTTTAGACCCGCTACCGCAGTACTTC,CASSLDPLPQYF
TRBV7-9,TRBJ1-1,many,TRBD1,TGTGCCAGCTCCCCCTGGGACAGACAGAACACTGAAGCTTTCTTT,CASSPWDRQNTEAFF
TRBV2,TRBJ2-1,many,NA,TGTGCCAGCAGTGCTTGGGTTTACAATGAGCAGTTCTTC,CASSAWVYNEQFF
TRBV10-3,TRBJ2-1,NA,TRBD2,TGTGCCATCAGCAAGACTAGCGGGAGTGTCGGTGAGCAGTTCTTC,CAISKTSGSVGEQFF
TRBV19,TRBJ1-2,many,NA,TGTGCCAGTACGCCCAGGACGGGAGCTAACTATGGCTACACCTTC,CASTPRTGANYGYTF
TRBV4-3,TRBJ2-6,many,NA,TGCGCCAGCAGCCGGGGGTACCAATCTGGGGCCAACGTCCTGACTTTC,CASSRGYQSGANVLTF
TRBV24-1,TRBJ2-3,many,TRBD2,TGTGCCACCAGTGATTCTGAGCGGGGGCAGTTGGATACGCAGTATTTT,CATSDSERGQLDTQYF
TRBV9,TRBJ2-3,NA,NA,TGTGCCAGCAGCGTAGGGGGTAGCCTATACACAGATACGCAGTATTTT,CASSVGGSLYTDTQYF
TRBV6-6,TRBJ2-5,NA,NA,TGTGCCAGCAGCCTGACAGGCCTCGGGACCCAGTACTTC,CASSLTGLGTQYF
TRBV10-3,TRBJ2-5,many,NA,TGTGCCATCAGTGAATCGCGTACAGGGCCGGAGACCCAGTACTTC,CAISESRTGPETQYF
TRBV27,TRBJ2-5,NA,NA,TGTGCCAGCAGTTTCAACGAAAGGCGAGAGACCCAGTACTTC,CASSFNERRETQYF
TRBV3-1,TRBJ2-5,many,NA,TGTGCCAGCAGCCAAGTCTCCGGGCCCGGAGGCTTTCAAGAGACCCAGTACTTC,CASSQVSGPGGFQETQYF
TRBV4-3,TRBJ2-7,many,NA,TGCGCCAGCAGCCAAGGGACATCGGACTCCTACGAGCAGTACTTC,CASSQGTSDSYEQYF
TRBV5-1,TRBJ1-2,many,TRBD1,TGCGCCAGCAGCTTTTCCGGACAGGGGGCTAACTATGGCTACACCTTC,CASSFSGQGANYGYTF
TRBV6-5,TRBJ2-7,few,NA,TGTGCCAGCAGGAGAAGGGAGAAAGAGTCCTACGAGCAGTACTTC,CASRRREKESYEQYF
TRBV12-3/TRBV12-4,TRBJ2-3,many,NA,TGTGCCAGCAGTTTTGCCCTCGGGGGAGATACGCAGTATTTT,CASSFALGGDTQYF
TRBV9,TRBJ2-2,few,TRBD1,TGTGCCAGCAGCGTAGACAGGGGGTGGACCGGGGAGCTGTTTTTT,CASSVDRGWTGELFF
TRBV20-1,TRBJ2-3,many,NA,TGCAGTGCGAGTCGGGTAGTTACAGATACGCAGTATTTT,CSASRVVTDTQYF
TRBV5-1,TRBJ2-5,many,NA,TGCGCCAGCAGCTTGGCAACGGGGGATCTCGGGACCCAGTACTTC,CASSLATGDLGTQYF
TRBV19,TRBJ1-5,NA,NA,TGTGCCAGTAGTTCCAGGGGCTGGAATAGCAATCAGCCCCAGCATTTT,CASSSRGWNSNQPQHF
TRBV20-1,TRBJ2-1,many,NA,TGCAGTGCTAGAGAAAGGACTGGGAGCTCCTACAATGAGCAGTTCTTC,CSARERTGSSYNEQFF
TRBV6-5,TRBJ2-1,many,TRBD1,TGTGCCAGCAGACCCGGGACAGGGGGCGTTCGGTACAATGAGCAGTTCTTC,CASRPGTGGVRYNEQFF
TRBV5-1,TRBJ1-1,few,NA,TGCGCCAGCAGCGGGGACCTAGGGGCTGAAGCTTTCTTT,CASSGDLGAEAFF
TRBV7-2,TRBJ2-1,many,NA,TGTGCCAGCAGCCAGCCCTTCAGGAATGAGCAGTTCTTC,CASSQPFRNEQFF
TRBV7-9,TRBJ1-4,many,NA,TGTGCCAGCAGCTTCTCAGGGGCAGTAGTTGAAAAACTGTTTTTT,CASSFSGAVVEKLFF
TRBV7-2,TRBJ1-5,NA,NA,TGTGCCAGCAGCCCAACTCGATACGGCAATCAGCCCCAGCATTTT,CASSPTRYGNQPQHF
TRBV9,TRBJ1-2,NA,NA,TGTGCCAGCAGCGTTGGGGGGAACCGCGCAAGTTATGGCTACACCTTC,CASSVGGNRASYGYTF
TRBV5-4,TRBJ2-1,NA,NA,TGTGCCAGCAGCCCGGTTCGAGGGGGGCGCGAGCAGTTCTTC,CASSPVRGGREQFF
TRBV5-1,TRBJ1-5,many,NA,TGCGCCAGCAGCCCCGTCGGAGGGGCTAATCAGCCCCAGCATTTT,CASSPVGGANQPQHF
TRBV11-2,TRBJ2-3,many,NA,TGTGCCAGCAGCAGGGACCAATTAGTCGCAGATACGCAGTATTTT,CASSRDQLVADTQYF
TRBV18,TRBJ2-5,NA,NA,TGTGCCAGCTCACCCCCGGGCCGCGAAAGAGAGACCCAGTACTTC,CASSPPGRERETQYF
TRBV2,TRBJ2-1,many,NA,TGTGCCAGCAGTGTGTACAATGAGCAGTTCTTC,CASSVYNEQFF
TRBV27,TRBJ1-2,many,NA,TGTGCCAGCAGTTCCCAGGTTAGGGCAAACTATGGCTACACCTTC,CASSSQVRANYGYTF
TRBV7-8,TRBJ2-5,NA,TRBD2,TGTGCCAGCAGCCTCCGGGGTAGCGGGGGGGCCACGGAGACCCAGTACTTC,CASSLRGSGGATETQYF
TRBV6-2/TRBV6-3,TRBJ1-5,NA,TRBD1,TGTGCCAGCGGGGACAGGGGCGACAATCAGCCCCAGCATTTT,CASGDRGDNQPQHF
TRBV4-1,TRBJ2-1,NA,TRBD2,TGCGCCAGCAGCCAAGGACTAGCGGGAGTGGGTGAGCAGTTCTTC,CASSQGLAGVGEQFF